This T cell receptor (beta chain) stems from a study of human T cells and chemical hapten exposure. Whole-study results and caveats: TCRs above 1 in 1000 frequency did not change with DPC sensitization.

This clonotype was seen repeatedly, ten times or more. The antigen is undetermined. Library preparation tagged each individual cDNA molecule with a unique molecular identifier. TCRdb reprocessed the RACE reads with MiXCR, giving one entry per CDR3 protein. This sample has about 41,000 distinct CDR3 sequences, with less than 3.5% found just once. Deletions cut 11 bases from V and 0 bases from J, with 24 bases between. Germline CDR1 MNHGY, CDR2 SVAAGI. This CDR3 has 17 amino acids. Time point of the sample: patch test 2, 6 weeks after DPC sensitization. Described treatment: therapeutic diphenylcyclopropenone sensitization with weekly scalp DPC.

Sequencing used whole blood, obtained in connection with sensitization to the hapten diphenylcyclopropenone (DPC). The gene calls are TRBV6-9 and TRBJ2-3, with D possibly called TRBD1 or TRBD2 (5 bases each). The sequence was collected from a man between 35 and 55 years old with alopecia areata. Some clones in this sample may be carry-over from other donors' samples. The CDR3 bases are TGTGCCGGGACGGATAGCTCCTACACTTATAGCACAGATACGCAGTATTTT. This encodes CAGTDSSYTYSTDTQYF.